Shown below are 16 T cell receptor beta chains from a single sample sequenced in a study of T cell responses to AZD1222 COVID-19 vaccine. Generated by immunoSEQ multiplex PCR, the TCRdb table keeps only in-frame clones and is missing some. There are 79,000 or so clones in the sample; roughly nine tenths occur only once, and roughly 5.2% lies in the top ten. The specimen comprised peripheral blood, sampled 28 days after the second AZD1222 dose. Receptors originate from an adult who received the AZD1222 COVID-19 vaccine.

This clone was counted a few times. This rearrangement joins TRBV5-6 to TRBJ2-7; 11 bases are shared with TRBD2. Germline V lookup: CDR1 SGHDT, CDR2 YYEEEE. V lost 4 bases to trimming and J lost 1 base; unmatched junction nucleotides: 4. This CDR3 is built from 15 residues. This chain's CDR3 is CASSPLAGGSYEQYF. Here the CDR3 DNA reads TGTGCCAGCAGCCCGCTAGCGGGGGGATCCTACGAGCAGTACTTC.

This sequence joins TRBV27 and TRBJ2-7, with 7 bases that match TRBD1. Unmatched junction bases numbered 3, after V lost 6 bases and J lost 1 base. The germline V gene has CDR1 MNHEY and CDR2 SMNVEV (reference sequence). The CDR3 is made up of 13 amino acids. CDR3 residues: CASSRQGSYEQYF. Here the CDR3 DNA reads TGTGCCAGCAGCCGACAGGGTTCCTACGAGCAGTACTTC.

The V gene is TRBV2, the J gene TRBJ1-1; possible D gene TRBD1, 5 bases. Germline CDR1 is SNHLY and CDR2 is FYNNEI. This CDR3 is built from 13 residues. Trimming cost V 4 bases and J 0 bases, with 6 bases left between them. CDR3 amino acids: CASSVGVNTEAFF. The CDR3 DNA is TGTGCCAGCAGTGTGGGGGTGAACACTGAAGCTTTCTTT.

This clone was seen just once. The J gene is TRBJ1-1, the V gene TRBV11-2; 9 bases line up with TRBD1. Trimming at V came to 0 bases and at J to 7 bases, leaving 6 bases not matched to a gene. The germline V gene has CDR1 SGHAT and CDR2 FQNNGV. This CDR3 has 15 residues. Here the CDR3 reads CASSLEGYRGHEAFF. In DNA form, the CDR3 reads TGTGCCAGCAGCTTAGAGGGGTACAGGGGGCATGAAGCTTTCTTT.

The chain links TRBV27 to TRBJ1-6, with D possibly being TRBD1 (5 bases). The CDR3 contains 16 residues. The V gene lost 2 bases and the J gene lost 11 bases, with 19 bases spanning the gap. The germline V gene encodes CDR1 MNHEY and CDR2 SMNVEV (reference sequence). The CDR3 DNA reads TGTGCCAGCAGTTTACATGGAAAGAGGACGGGGGCACCCCTCCACTTT. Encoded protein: CASSLHGKRTGAPLHF.

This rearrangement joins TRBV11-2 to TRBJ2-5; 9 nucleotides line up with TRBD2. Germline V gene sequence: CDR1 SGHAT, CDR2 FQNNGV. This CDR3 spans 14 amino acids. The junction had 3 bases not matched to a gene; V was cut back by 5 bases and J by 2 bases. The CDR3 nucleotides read TGTGCCAGCAGCGCGACTAGCGGTCAAGAGACCCAGTACTTC. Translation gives CASSATSGQETQYF.

The CDR3 bases are TGTGCCAGTAGTAGGGGAGGCAATCAGCCCCAGCATTTT. Protein: CASSRGGNQPQHF. The chain joins TRBV19 to TRBJ1-5, with D unclear. The CDR3 has 13 residues. From germline, CDR1 is LNHDA and CDR2 SQIVND (reference sequence). Trimming stripped 4 bases from V and 2 bases from J, with 6 bases between.

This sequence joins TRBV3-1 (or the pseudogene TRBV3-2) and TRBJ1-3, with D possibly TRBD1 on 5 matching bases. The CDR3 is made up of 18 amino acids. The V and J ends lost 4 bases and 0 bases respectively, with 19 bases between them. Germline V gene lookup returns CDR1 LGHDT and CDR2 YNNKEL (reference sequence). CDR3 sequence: CASSRALPRDSSGNTIYF. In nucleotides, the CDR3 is TGTGCCAGCAGCCGCGCCTTACCCCGGGACTCCTCTGGAAACACCATATATTTT.

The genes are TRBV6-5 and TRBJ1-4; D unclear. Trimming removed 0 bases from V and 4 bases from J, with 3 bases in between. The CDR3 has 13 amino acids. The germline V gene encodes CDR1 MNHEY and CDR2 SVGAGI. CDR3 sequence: CASSYSINEKLFF. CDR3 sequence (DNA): TGTGCCAGCAGTTACTCGATTAATGAAAAACTGTTTTTT.

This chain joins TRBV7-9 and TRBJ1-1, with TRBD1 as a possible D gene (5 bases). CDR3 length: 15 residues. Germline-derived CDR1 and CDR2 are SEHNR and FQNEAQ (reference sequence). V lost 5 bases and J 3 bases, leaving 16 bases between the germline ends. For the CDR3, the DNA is TGTGCCAGCAGCCAGATCAGGGAGTTTTACACTGAAGCTTTCTTT. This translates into CASSQIREFYTEAFF. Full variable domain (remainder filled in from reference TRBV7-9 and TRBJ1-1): DTGVSQNPRHKITKRGQNVTFRCDPISEHNRLYWYRQTLGQGPEFLTYFQNEAQLEKSRLLSDRFSAERPKGSFSTLEIQRTEQGDSAMYLCASSQIREFYTEAFFGQGTRLTVV.

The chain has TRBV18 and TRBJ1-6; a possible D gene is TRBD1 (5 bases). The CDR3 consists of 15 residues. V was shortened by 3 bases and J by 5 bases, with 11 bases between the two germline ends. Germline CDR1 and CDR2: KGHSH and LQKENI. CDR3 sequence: CASSPSTADNSPLHF. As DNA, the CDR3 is TGTGCCAGCTCACCCTCGACAGCAGATAATTCACCCCTCCACTTT.

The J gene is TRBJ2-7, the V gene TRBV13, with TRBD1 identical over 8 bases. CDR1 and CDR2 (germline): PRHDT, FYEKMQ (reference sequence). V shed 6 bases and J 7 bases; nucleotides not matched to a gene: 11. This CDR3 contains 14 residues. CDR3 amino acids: CASSQGQGLREQYV. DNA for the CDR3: TGTGCCAGCAGTCAAGGACAGGGATTGAGGGAGCAGTACGTC.

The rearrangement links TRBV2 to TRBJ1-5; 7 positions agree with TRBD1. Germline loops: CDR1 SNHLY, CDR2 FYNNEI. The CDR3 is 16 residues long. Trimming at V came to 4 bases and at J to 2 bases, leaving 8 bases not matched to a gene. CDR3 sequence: CASSAIDRVGNQPQHF. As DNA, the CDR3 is TGTGCCAGCAGTGCGATCGACAGGGTTGGCAATCAGCCCCAGCATTTT.

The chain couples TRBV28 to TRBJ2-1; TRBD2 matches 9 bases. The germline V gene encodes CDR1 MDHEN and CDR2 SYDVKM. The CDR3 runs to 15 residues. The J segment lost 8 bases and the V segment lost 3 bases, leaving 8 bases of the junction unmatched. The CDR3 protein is CASSFWRGGLDEQFF. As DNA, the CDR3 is TGTGCCAGCAGTTTTTGGCGGGGGGGCTTGGATGAGCAGTTCTTC.

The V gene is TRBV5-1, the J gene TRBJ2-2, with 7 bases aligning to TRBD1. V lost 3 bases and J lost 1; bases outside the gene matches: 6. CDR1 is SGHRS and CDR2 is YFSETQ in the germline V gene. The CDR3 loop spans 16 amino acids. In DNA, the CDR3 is TGCGCCAGCAGCTGGACTGGGACAGTGAACACCGGGGAGCTGTTTTTT. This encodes CASSWTGTVNTGELFF.

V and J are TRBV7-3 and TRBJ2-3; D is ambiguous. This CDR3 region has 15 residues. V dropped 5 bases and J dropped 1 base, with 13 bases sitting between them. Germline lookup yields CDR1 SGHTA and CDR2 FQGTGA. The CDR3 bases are TGTGCCAGCAGCCCCAGTCCAGCCCGCACAGATACGCAGTATTTT. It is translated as CASSPSPARTDTQYF.